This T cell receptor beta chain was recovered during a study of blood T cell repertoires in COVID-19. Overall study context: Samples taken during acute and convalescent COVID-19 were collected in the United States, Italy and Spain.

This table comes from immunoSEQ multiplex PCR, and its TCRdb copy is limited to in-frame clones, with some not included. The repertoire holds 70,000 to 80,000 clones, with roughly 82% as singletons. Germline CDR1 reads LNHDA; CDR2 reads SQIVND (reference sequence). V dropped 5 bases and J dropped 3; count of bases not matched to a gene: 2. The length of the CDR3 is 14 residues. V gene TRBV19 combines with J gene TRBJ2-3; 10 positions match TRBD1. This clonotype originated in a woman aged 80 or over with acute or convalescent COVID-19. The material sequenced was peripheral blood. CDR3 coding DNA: TGTGCCAGTAGTCGGACAGGGGGAACAGATACGCAGTATTTT. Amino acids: CASSRTGGTDTQYF. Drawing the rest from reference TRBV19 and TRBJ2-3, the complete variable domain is DGGITQSPKYLFRKEGQNVTLSCEQNLNHDAMYWYRQDPGQGLRLIYYSQIVNDFQKGDIAEGYSVSREKKESFPLTVTSAQKNPTAFYLCASSRTGGTDTQYFGPGTRLTVL.